This T cell receptor beta chain was sequenced during a study of T cell repertoires in cytomegalovirus infection. Study background: HLA-B-restricted CMV epitopes that are well studied were used alongside recently identified HLA-C-restricted ones. Indications came from public TCR beta signatures; they pointed to CMV infection and to a matching HLA type.

In regard to this clonotype: Its antigen is unidentified. The junction departs from the called germline gene at one end, perhaps through a read error.

Study-wide results and caveats: Dominating the ex vivo response were TCR beta clonotypes that were CMV-specific and HLA-C-restricted.

TCRdb independently ran MiXCR on the reads; one entry per CDR3 protein. The table lists approximately 990,000 distinct CDR3 sequences, 30% to 40% of them singletons. CDR3 length equals 15 residues. The V gene's germline CDR1 is SNHLY and CDR2 FYNNEI. This clonotype was obtained from a human donor in good health (CMV status not recorded). Some clones in this sample may be carry-over from other donors' samples. The V call is TRBV2, the J call TRBJ2-3; D is uncertain. The input for sequencing was cultured CD8+ T cells from PBMCs, taken from culture after CMV antigen stimulation. The CDR3 coding sequence is TGTGCCAGCAGTGTCGTCTACCTCAGCACTGATACGCAGTATTTT. It encodes CASSVVYLSTDTQYF.